These T cell receptor beta chains were read from a single sample in a study of OX40 agonist ivuxolimab in advanced cancers. Profiling relied on immunoSEQ multiplex PCR, and the TCRdb table lists in-frame clones only, not all of them. The table includes 45,000 or so clones, over 80% detected once. Sequenced here: CD4+ or CD8+ T cells sorted from blood, sampled in a trial of the OX40 agonist ivuxolimab. These receptors were taken from an adult with an advanced solid tumor such as melanoma, head and neck, liver or kidney cancer. CDR3s include the opening cysteine and the closing phenylalanine or tryptophan. The D gene is left open where the match is weak. Only some rows state a clone size, as once, few, many or a class for expanded clones.

d_call	clone_size	v_call	j_call	cdr3_aa	cdr3_nt
.	.	TRBV15	TRBJ2-5	CATSRATSGGGETQYF	TGTGCCACCAGCAGAGCGACTAGTGGAGGGGGGGAGACCCAGTACTTC
TRBD1	.	TRBV2	TRBJ1-2	CASTYTGGRGYTF	TGTGCCAGCACCTACACAGGGGGCAGGGGCTACACCTTC
.	once	TRBV6-5	TRBJ2-5	CASSIMGQTQETQYF	TGTGCCAGCAGCATAATGGGGCAAACCCAAGAGACCCAGTACTTC
.	.	TRBV27	TRBJ1-2	CASRSEFYGYTF	TGTGCCAGCAGGTCAGAGTTCTATGGCTACACCTTC
TRBD2	.	TRBV18	TRBJ2-7	CASSPLGLAENEQYF	TGTGCCAGCTCACCCCTGGGACTAGCGGAGAACGAGCAGTACTTC
.	.	TRBV7-9	TRBJ1-1	CASSLMGDTEAFF	TGTGCCAGCAGCCTTATGGGGGACACTGAAGCTTTCTTT
.	.	TRBV30	TRBJ2-1	CAWSGGPQIYNEQFF	TGTGCCTGGAGTGGGGGGCCACAGATTTACAATGAGCAGTTCTTC
.	.	TRBV5-4	TRBJ1-2	CASSLSAGQAYGYTF	TGTGCCAGCAGCTTAAGTGCAGGTCAAGCCTATGGCTACACCTTC
.	.	TRBV25-1	TRBJ2-1	CASSMHSRNNEQFF	TGTGCCAGCAGTATGCATTCCAGGAACAATGAGCAGTTCTTC
.	.	TRBV5-1	TRBJ1-2	CASRQDYGYTF	TGCGCCAGCAGACAAGACTATGGCTACACCTTC
.	.	TRBV14	TRBJ2-7	CASGTAGLYEQYF	TGTGCCAGCGGGACAGCGGGACTCTACGAGCAGTACTTC
TRBD1	.	TRBV5-5	TRBJ1-5	CASSLDWDRNQPQHF	TGTGCCAGCAGCTTGGATTGGGACAGGAATCAGCCCCAGCATTTT
.	.	TRBV7-6	TRBJ2-7	CASSQFPGDSYEQYF	TGTGCCAGCAGCCAATTCCCGGGCGACTCCTACGAGCAGTACTTC
TRBD2	.	TRBV2	TRBJ2-3	CASSLALLTDTQYF	TGTGCCAGCTCACTAGCGCTCCTTACAGATACGCAGTATTTT
.	few	TRBV10-2	TRBJ2-3	CASSEVQGLADTQYF	TGCGCCAGCAGTGAGGTCCAGGGGTTGGCAGATACGCAGTATTTT
.	.	TRBV11-2	TRBJ2-7	CASSLVHRPYEQYF	TGTGCCAGCAGCTTAGTGCACCGACCCTACGAGCAGTACTTC
TRBD2	.	TRBV7-6	TRBJ2-1	CASSSVAGTSGLYEQFF	TGTGCCAGCAGCTCCGTCGCCGGGACTAGCGGATTATATGAGCAGTTCTTC
.	.	TRBV27	TRBJ1-2	CASSLYSENYGYTF	TGTGCCAGCAGTTTATATTCGGAAAACTATGGCTACACCTTC
.	.	TRBV11-2	TRBJ1-2	CASSSYRDLFYGYTF	TGTGCCAGCAGCTCATATCGGGATCTGTTCTATGGCTACACCTTC
TRBD1	.	TRBV2	TRBJ2-5	CASSEGAWETQYF	TGTGCCAGCAGCGAGGGGGCTTGGGAGACCCAGTACTTC
TRBD1	.	TRBV18	TRBJ1-5	CASSPTGNRNQPQHF	TGTGCCAGCTCACCGACAGGGAATCGGAATCAGCCCCAGCATTTT
.	.	TRBV19	TRBJ2-2	CASSTTVATGELFF	TGTGCCAGTAGTACAACAGTGGCCACCGGGGAGCTGTTTTTT
.	.	TRBV10-1	TRBJ1-3	CASSEGSSGNTIYF	TGCGCCAGCAGTGAGGGATCCTCTGGAAACACCATATATTTT
TRBD1	few	TRBV7-6	TRBJ2-2	CASSLAGQGHGELFF	TGTGCCAGCAGCTTAGCGGGACAGGGACACGGGGAGCTGTTTTTT
TRBD2	.	TRBV7-8	TRBJ2-1	CASSLRGRGLAGVNEQFF	TGTGCCAGCAGCTTGAGGGGGCGGGGACTAGCGGGAGTCAATGAGCAGTTCTTC
TRBD1	.	TRBV27	TRBJ1-2	CASSSGQGRYGYTF	TGTGCCAGCAGTTCGGGACAGGGCCGCTATGGCTACACCTTC
.	.	TRBV5-1	TRBJ2-1	CASSRGSYNEQFF	TGCGCCAGCAGCCGGGGCTCCTACAATGAGCAGTTCTTC
.	.	TRBV5-1	TRBJ2-7	CASSETGGALAGPLSSYEQYF	TGCGCCAGCAGCGAGACAGGGGGGGCTTTAGCGGGGCCCCTGAGCTCCTACGAGCAGTACTTC
.	.	TRBV4-3	TRBJ1-2	CASSQSRGGHQYGYTF	TGCGCCAGCAGCCAATCGAGGGGGGGACATCAATATGGCTACACCTTC
.	once	TRBV7-8	TRBJ2-1	CASSGYNEQFF	TGTGCCAGCAGCGGATACAATGAGCAGTTCTTC
.	.	TRBV6-6	TRBJ2-1	CASRDSSYNEQFF	TGTGCCAGCAGGGACAGTTCCTACAATGAGCAGTTCTTC
.	.	TRBV30	TRBJ2-7	CAWSADRLGSSYEQYF	TGTGCCTGGAGTGCCGACCGACTAGGGAGCTCCTACGAGCAGTACTTC
TRBD2	.	TRBV5-1	TRBJ2-1	CASSVTSGLSSYNEQFF	TGCGCCAGCAGCGTAACTAGCGGACTTAGCTCCTACAATGAGCAGTTCTTC
.	.	TRBV11-2	TRBJ2-1	CASSLGVHNEQFF	TGTGCCAGCAGCTTGGGTGTTCACAATGAGCAGTTCTTC